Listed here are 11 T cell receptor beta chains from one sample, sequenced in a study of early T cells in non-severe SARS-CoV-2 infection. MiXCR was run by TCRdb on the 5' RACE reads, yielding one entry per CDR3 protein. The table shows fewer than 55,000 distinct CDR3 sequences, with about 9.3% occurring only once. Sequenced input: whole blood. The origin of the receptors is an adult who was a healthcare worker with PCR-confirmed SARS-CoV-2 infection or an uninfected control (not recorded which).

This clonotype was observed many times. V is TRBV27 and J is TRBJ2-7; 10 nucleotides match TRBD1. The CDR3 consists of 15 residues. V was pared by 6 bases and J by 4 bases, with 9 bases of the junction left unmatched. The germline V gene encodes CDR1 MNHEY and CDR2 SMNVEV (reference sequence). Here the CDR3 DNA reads TGTGCCAGCAGCCGAGGGACAGGGGATACTTACGAGCAGTACTTC. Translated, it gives CASSRGTGDTYEQYF.

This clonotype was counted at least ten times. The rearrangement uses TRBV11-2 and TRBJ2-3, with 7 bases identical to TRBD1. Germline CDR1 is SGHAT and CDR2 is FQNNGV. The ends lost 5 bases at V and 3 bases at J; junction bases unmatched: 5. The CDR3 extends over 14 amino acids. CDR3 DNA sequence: TGTGCCAGCAGCGAATTACAGGGGACAGATACGCAGTATTTT. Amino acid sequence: CASSELQGTDTQYF.

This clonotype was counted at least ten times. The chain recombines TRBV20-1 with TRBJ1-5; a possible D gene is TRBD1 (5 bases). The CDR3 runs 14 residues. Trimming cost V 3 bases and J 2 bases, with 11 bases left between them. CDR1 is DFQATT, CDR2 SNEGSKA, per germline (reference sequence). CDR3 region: CSASQGGRNQPQHF. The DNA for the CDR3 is TGCAGTGCTAGCCAGGGAGGGCGCAATCAGCCCCAGCATTTT.

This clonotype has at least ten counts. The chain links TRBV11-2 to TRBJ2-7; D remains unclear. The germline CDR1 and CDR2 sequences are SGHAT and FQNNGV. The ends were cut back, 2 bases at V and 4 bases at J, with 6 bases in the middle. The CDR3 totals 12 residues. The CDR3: CASSLSSYEQYF. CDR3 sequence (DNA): TGTGCCAGCAGCTTAAGTTCGTACGAGCAGTACTTC.

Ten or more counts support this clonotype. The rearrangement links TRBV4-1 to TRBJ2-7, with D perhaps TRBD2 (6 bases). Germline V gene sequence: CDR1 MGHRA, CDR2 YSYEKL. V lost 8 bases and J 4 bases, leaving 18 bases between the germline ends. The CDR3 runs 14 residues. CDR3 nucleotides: TGCGCCAGCGCCAAGCCCGGGGGACTTTACGAGCAGTACTTC. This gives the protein CASAKPGGLYEQYF.

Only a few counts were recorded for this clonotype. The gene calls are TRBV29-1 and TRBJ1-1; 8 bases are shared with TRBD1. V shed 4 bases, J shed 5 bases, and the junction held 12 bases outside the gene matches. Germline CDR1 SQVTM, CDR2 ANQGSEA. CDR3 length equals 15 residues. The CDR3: CSVVPWNRGDTEAFF. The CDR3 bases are TGCAGCGTTGTGCCCTGGAACAGGGGGGATACTGAAGCTTTCTTT.

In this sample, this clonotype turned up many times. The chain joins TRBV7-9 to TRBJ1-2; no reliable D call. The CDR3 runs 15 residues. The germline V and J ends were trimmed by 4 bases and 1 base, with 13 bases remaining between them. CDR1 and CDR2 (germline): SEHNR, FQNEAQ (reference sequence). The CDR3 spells CASSSSLELNYGYTF. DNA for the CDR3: TGTGCCAGCAGCTCAAGTCTTGAGCTTAACTATGGCTACACCTTC. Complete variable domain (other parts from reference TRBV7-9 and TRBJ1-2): DTGVSQNPRHKITKRGQNVTFRCDPISEHNRLYWYRQTLGQGPEFLTYFQNEAQLEKSRLLSDRFSAERPKGSFSTLEIQRTEQGDSAMYLCASSSSLELNYGYTFGSGTRLTVV.

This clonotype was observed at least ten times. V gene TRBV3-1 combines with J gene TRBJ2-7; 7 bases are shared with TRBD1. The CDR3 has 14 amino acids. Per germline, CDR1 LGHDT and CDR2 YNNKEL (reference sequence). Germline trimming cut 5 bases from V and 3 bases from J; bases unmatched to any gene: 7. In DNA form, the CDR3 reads TGTGCCAGCAGCTCACAGGGGATTTACTACGAGCAGTACTTC. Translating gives CASSSQGIYYEQYF.

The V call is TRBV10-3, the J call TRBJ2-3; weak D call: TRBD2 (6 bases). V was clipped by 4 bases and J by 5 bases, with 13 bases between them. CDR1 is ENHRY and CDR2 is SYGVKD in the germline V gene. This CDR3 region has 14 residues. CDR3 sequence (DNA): TGTGCCATCAGTGGAGCCGGGAGATTAGATACGCAGTATTTT. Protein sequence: CAISGAGRLDTQYF.

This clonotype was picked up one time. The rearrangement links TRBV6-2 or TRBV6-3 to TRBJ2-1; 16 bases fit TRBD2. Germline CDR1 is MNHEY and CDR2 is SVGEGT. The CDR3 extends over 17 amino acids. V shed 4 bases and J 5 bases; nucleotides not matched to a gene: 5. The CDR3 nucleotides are TGTGCCAGCAGTTGGCCGGGACTAGCGGGAGGGGACAATGAGCAGTTCTTC. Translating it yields CASSWPGLAGGDNEQFF.

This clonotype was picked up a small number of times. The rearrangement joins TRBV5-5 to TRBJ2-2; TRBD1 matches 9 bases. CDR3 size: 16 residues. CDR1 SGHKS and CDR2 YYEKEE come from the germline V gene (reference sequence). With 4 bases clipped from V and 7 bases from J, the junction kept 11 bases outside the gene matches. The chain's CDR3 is CASSPMNRGLGGELFF. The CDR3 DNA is TGTGCCAGCAGCCCCATGAACAGGGGGCTGGGCGGGGAGCTGTTTTTT.